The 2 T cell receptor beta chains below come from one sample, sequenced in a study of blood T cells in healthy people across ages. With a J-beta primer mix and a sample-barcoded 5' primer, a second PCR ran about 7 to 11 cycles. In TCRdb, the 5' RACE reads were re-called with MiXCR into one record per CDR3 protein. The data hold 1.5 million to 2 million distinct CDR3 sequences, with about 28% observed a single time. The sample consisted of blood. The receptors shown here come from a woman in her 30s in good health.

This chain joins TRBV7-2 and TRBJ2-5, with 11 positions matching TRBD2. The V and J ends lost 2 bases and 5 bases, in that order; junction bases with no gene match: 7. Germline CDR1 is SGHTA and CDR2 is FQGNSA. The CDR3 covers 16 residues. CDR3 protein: CASSLLAGGVGETQYF. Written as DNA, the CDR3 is TGTGCCAGCAGCTTACTAGCGGGAGGAGTAGGTGAGACCCAGTACTTC.

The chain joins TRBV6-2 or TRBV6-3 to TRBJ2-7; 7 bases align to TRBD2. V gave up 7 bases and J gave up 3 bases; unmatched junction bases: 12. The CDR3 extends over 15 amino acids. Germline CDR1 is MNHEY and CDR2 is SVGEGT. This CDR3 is CASTARTSYGYEQYF. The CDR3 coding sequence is TGTGCCAGCACGGCTAGGACTAGTTATGGCTACGAGCAGTACTTC.